Below, 21 T cell receptor beta chains from the same sample are listed, as sequenced in a study of T-cell reconstitution after alpha-beta-depleted transplantation in children. TCRbeta library construction was performed incorporating unique molecular identifiers. TCRdb re-called the PCR reads through MiXCR, storing one row per CDR3 protein. The sample lists 150,000 to 200,000 distinct CDR3 sequences; roughly 6.3% were seen once. Sequencing used PBMCs, obtained before TCRalphabeta/CD19-depleted stem cell transplant. All receptors come from a girl under three years old with combined immunodeficiency, due to receive a stem cell transplant.

This clonotype was seen many times. DNA of the CDR3: TGTGCCAGCAGTGCCACTTACAATGAGCAGTTCTTC. Translated, it gives CASSATYNEQFF. The chain is built from TRBV12-3 or TRBV12-4 and TRBJ2-1; the D is unclear. V was pared by 5 bases and J by 4 bases, with 6 bases between. There are 12 residues in the CDR3.

This clonotype appeared many times. The CDR3 DNA follows: TGCAGTGCCGAAAGCGGGATGGACAATGAGCAGTTCTTC. Translated, it gives CSAESGMDNEQFF. The genes are TRBV20-1 and TRBJ2-1, with 7 nucleotides matching TRBD2. V trimming: 6 bases; J trimming: 5 bases; junction bases outside the gene matches: 7. The germline V gene has CDR1 DFQATT and CDR2 SNEGSKA (reference sequence). The CDR3 is made up of 13 amino acids.

The J gene is TRBJ2-7, the V gene TRBV9; possibly TRBD2 for D (6 bases). Per germline, CDR1 SGDLS and CDR2 YYNGEE. The CDR3 loop spans 14 amino acids. Deletions cut 0 bases from V and 6 bases from J, with 13 bases between. CDR3 sequence reads: CASSVDLAQAEQYF. CDR3 coding DNA: TGTGCCAGCAGCGTAGACCTAGCGCAGGCCGAGCAGTACTTC.

This clonotype was detected many times. CDR3 nucleotides: TGTGCCAGCAGCCCCGGGACAGCTTTGTATGGCTACACCTTC. It is translated as CASSPGTALYGYTF. This chain uses TRBV7-9 with TRBJ1-2; TRBD1 matches at 7 bases. Germline trimming cut 5 bases from V and 5 bases from J; bases unmatched to any gene: 8. This CDR3 comprises 14 residues. The germline gives CDR1 SEHNR, CDR2 FQNEAQ (reference sequence).

A few counts support this clonotype. The chain carries TRBV5-1 and TRBJ2-3, with 7 positions matching TRBD1. J was trimmed by 0 bases and V by 4 bases; bases with no gene match: 5. The CDR3 runs 15 residues. CDR1 and CDR2 from the germline V gene are SGHRS and YFSETQ. CDR3 DNA: TGCGCCAGCAGCATCAACAGGGGTAGCACAGATACGCAGTATTTT. Encoded protein: CASSINRGSTDTQYF.

This clonotype was found many times. The chain combines TRBV18 with TRBJ2-2, with 8 bases identical to TRBD1. Germline CDR1 and CDR2: KGHSH and LQKENI. V gave up 3 bases and J gave up 1 base; unmatched junction bases: 4. The CDR3 totals 16 residues. CDR3 DNA: TGTGCCAGCTCACCCACCGGACAGGGGAACACCGGGGAGCTGTTTTTT. It codes for CASSPTGQGNTGELFF.

In its sample, this clonotype was seen many times. The rearrangement links TRBV29-1 to TRBJ2-2, with a weak D call TRBD1 (6 bases). The V and J ends lost 0 bases and 7 bases respectively, with 12 bases between them. This CDR3 is 14 amino acids long. Germline V gene sequence: CDR1 SQVTM, CDR2 ANQGSEA. CDR3 in amino acids: CSVEEEQGIGELFF. The CDR3 DNA is TGCAGCGTTGAAGAGGAACAGGGCATCGGGGAGCTGTTTTTT.

There are many counts of this clonotype. The chain uses TRBV12-3 or TRBV12-4 and TRBJ2-1; D may correspond to TRBD1 or TRBD2 (5 bases each). V dropped 4 bases and J dropped 9 bases, with 13 bases sitting between them. The CDR3 is 13 amino acids. CDR3 coding DNA: TGTGCCAGCAGTTCCTTCTATGGGGGTGAGCAGTTCTTC. This encodes CASSSFYGGEQFF.

This clonotype appeared many times. The V call is TRBV7-3, the J call TRBJ2-1; perhaps TRBD2 as D (6 bases). Between the trimmed V and J ends, which lost 5 bases and 4 bases, there was a span of 21 bases. Germline values: CDR1 SGHTA, CDR2 FQGTGA. This CDR3 contains 17 residues. CDR3 protein: CASSQSAGAGHYNEQFF. CDR3 in DNA: TGTGCCAGCAGCCAGTCCGCTGGTGCGGGGCATTACAATGAGCAGTTCTTC.

This clonotype came up many times. The DNA for the CDR3 is TGTGCCAGCAGCTTGGGATCCTCTAGCCCGAATACGCAGTATTTT. Translation: CASSLGSSSPNTQYF. The chain employs TRBV5-6 and TRBJ2-3; weak D call: TRBD2 (5 bases). This CDR3 comprises 15 residues. CDR1 is SGHDT, CDR2 YYEEEE, per germline. V was cut by 0 bases and J by 7 bases, with 15 bases left in between.

At least ten counts were recorded for this clonotype. The rearrangement joins TRBV29-1 to TRBJ2-6; 9 nucleotides agree with TRBD1. Trimming cost V 3 bases and J 1 base; bases outside gene matches: 10. The CDR3 contains 18 residues. Germline CDR1 reads SQVTM; CDR2 reads ANQGSEA. Here the CDR3 DNA reads TGCAGCGTTGAGCATCGACCACAGGGGGCGTCTGGGGCCAACGTCCTGACTTTC. Translated, it gives CSVEHRPQGASGANVLTF.

The sample holds many counts of this clonotype. The chain employs TRBV29-1 and TRBJ1-1; D perhaps matches TRBD1 (6 bases). This CDR3 has 13 amino acids. V was trimmed by 4 bases and J by 7 bases, leaving 16 bases between them. The germline gives CDR1 SQVTM, CDR2 ANQGSEA. The CDR3 bases are TGCAGCGTTGGGCCCCTCAGGGGAGGTGAAGCTTTCTTT. Translated, it gives CSVGPLRGGEAFF.

CDR3 sequence (DNA): TGTGCCAGCAGCTTGGCACCGGACTTATCCTACAATGAGCAGTTCTTC. Its protein product is CASSLAPDLSYNEQFF. The rearrangement links TRBV5-4 to TRBJ2-1, with D possibly TRBD2 on 5 matching bases. Germline assignment: CDR1 SGHNT and CDR2 YYREEE (reference sequence). The CDR3 loop spans 16 amino acids. Trimming removed 0 bases at V and 1 base at J, with 11 bases between.

This clonotype showed up many times. The J gene is TRBJ1-5, the V gene TRBV6-2 or TRBV6-3; D is perhaps TRBD1 (5 bases). The ends were cut back, 6 bases at V and 0 bases at J, with 24 bases in the middle. CDR3 length: 19 amino acids. Germline CDR1 is MNHEY and CDR2 is SVGEGT. The CDR3 DNA reads TGTGCCAGCAGCCCTATTTTTATGCGGGGGATTAATAGCAATCAGCCCCAGCATTTT. Its translation: CASSPIFMRGINSNQPQHF.

This clonotype was recorded at least ten times. The genes are TRBV12-5 and TRBJ2-3, with D perhaps assigned TRBD1 or TRBD2 (5 bases each). The CDR3 has 14 residues. V dropped 7 bases and J dropped 0 bases, with 11 bases sitting between them. CDR1 is LGHNT and CDR2 is FRNRAP in the germline V gene. CDR3 region: CASVEGSSTDTQYF. DNA of the CDR3: TGTGCTAGTGTCGAGGGGTCTAGCACAGATACGCAGTATTTT.

This clonotype was detected ten times or more. The junction departs from germline at one end; a sequencing error may be responsible. The gene calls are TRBV7-9 and TRBJ2-1; D call uncertain. This CDR3 spans 13 amino acids. Germline CDR1 SEHNR, CDR2 FQNEAQ (reference sequence). For the CDR3, the DNA is TGTGCCAGCACCTTAAGAACGCACAATGAGCAGTTCTTC. Translation gives CASTLRTHNEQFF. Filled out from reference TRBV7-9 and TRBJ2-1, the complete variable domain reads DTGVSQNPRHKITKRGQNVTFRCDPISEHNRLYWYRQTLGQGPEFLTYFQNEAQLEKSRLLSDRFSAERPKGSFSTLEIQRTEQGDSAMYLCASTLRTHNEQFFGPGTRLTVL.

This clonotype was seen many times. The rearrangement joins TRBV7-9 to TRBJ1-1; no firm D call. Trimming removed 11 bases from V and 1 base from J, with 11 bases in between. The CDR3 is 12 residues long. Germline-derived CDR1 and CDR2 are SEHNR and FQNEAQ (reference sequence). CDR3 region: CAGIEGNTEAFF. CDR3 sequence (DNA): TGTGCCGGAATCGAGGGGAACACTGAAGCTTTCTTT.

This clonotype was counted ten times or more. The DNA for the CDR3 is TGTGCCACCAGCAGAGTATGGGCAACTCCTAGCAATCAGCCCCAGCATTTT. Translation: CATSRVWATPSNQPQHF. The chain is built from TRBV15 and TRBJ1-5, with D hard to call. The CDR3 sequence is 17 residues long. Trimming pared 1 base from V and 0 bases from J, leaving 13 bases between. From germline, CDR1 is LNHNV and CDR2 YYDKDF (reference sequence).

This clonotype was observed many times. This chain connects TRBV21-1 to TRBJ2-7; whether TRBD1, the table's D call, matches the DNA was not checked. TRBV21-1 is given as a pseudogene. CDR3 length: 14 residues. CDR3 sequence: CASNSGTVSYEQYF. CDR3 DNA sequence: TGTGCCAGCAACTCCGGGACAGTCTCCTACGAGCAGTACTTC.

V is TRBV11-1 and J is TRBJ2-3, with D tentatively TRBD1 or TRBD2 (5 bases each). CDR3 length: 17 residues. The V end lost 8 bases, the J end lost 5 bases, and 26 bases lay between the germline ends. The germline V gene encodes CDR1 SGHAT and CDR2 FQDESV (reference sequence). The chain's CDR3 is CASGMGTTRVSGDTQYF. CDR3 nucleotides: TGTGCCAGCGGAATGGGGACCACCCGGGTGTCAGGAGATACGCAGTATTTT.

This clonotype was observed many times. This chain uses TRBV11-2 with TRBJ1-2, with no clear D. The V end was cut by 6 bases, the J end by 5 bases, with 16 bases between. This CDR3 has 14 residues. Germline lookup yields CDR1 SGHAT and CDR2 FQNNGV. The CDR3 DNA follows: TGTGCCAGCAGTCCCTTTGGCAGCCTTTATGGCTACACCTTC. As protein: CASSPFGSLYGYTF.